This T cell receptor (beta chain) appears in the sequencing data of a study of Ad26.COV2.S vaccination and SARS-CoV-2 variants. Looking at the study overall: Intramuscular Ad26.COV2.S at 5x10^10 or 1x10^11 viral particles.

On this clone: Its antigen is undetermined.

The treatment: around 19 received Ad26.COV2.S at low or high dose, single or two shots; about five received placebo; per-sample allocation not given. On day 63 after the first injection, vaccine and placebo recipients gave samples. Sequenced by immunoSEQ multiplex PCR; TCRdb stores in-frame clones only, minus some. Among around 250,000 clones listed, roughly 87% were seen once. Study-level findings and limits: For non-spike TCRs, breadth in vaccine recipients resembled that in placebo recipients.

Sequenced here: peripheral blood, sampled in a trial of Ad26.COV2.S vaccine versus placebo. The TCR was taken from a person aged 18-65 years who received the Ad26.COV2.S COVID-19 vaccine or a placebo.

As DNA, the CDR3 is TGCGCCAGCAGCCATCGCAGGGGGCGACTAGCAACTAATGAAAAACTGTTTTTT. It codes for CASSHRRGRLATNEKLFF. The gene calls are TRBV4-1 and TRBJ1-4; TRBD1 agrees at 8 bases. J gave up 0 bases and V 3 bases, and 9 bases lay outside the gene matches. The germline V gene encodes CDR1 MGHRA and CDR2 YSYEKL. The CDR3 totals 18 residues.